This T cell receptor beta chain was captured by sequencing in a study of T cell repertoires in cytomegalovirus infection (dated by TCRdb to the late 2010s). In terms of the full investigation: The peptide stimulations were aimed at well-studied HLA-B-restricted epitopes as well as recently identified HLA-C-restricted CMV epitopes, whose presentation resists viral immunomodulation. Because public TCR beta signatures pointed to carriage of CMV infection together with the matching HLA type, the HLA type of each donor mattered for the analysis.

TCRdb records Illumina HiSeq 1500 as the sequencer. TCRdb passed the public sequencing reads through fastp at Q25 and MiXCR, retaining productive beta sequences. For every CDR3 protein sequence, its rows merge into one entry that carries the most common genes and DNA. Counted in this sample were approximately 340,000 distinct CDR3 sequences; about 29% of them appeared once. Together, the top ten hold around 20% of the sample. Reading from cysteine to phenylalanine, the CDR3 counts 13 amino acids. This entry keeps only the CDR3 DNA: 39 bases, framed from base 1. For CDR1 and CDR2, the germline V gene (reference sequence) lists SGHNT and YYREEE. V is clipped by 5 bases and J by 4 bases, and the sequence between their germline boundaries is 12 bases long. What the treatment or condition label conveys for this sample: in vitro stimulation with specific CMV peptide epitopes to enrich CMV-specific T cells.

As regards this clonotype: This clone's antigen is unknown. No much larger clonotype is one base removed from it; base qualities were not supplied.

Points the paper makes about the study in general: In both this cohort and an independent cohort of approximately 350 donors, the cumulative frequency of public TCR beta family members distinguished carriers of CMV infection plus the relevant HLA type. The ex vivo response was dominated by HLA-C-restricted CMV-specific TCR beta clonotypes, which also provided the single most frequent clonotype in two of eight donors.

The origin of this receptor is a human donor in good health (CMV status not recorded). Some clones in this sample may be carry-over from other donors' samples. This chain joins TRBV5-4 to TRBJ1-1, with TRBD1 tentatively as D gene (5 bases match). The sample consisted of cultured PBMCs, taken from culture after CMV antigen stimulation. The CDR3 corresponds to CASSLRGGTEAFF. In nucleotide form, the sequence is TGTGCCAGCAGTCTCCGCGGGGGCACTGAAGCTTTCTTT.